The 26 T cell receptor beta chains below come from one sample, sequenced in a study of tissue T cells after allogeneic stem cell transplantation. Time point specified: mouse harvest day 7 after allogeneic transplant. Each mouse received 10^7 T-cell-depleted marrow cells plus 10^6 splenic CD5+ T cells by tail vein. The table came from immunoSEQ multiplex PCR; TCRdb's copy has only in-frame clones and leaves some out. The data contain thousands of clones, 50% of them singletons. The sequenced material came from gut tissue. Receptor source: a female BALB/c mouse given C57BL/6 T cells with graft-versus-host disease after an allogeneic hematopoietic cell transplant.

A word on this clone: Any gene name here is a mouse gene name. The CDR3 end is not reached by the read, which stops 1 residue before it; the germline J gene fills it in. V and J are TRBV13-3 and TRBJ1-1, with 7 bases aligning to TRBD1. The CDR3 loop spans 15 amino acids. The germline V gene encodes CDR1 NNHDY and CDR2 SYVADS. The J segment lost 0 bases and the V segment lost 1 base, leaving 3 bases of the junction unmatched. The sequenced part of the CDR3 DNA is TGTGCCAGCAGTGATAGAGGGACAGCAAACACAGAAGTCTTC. Protein: CASSDRGTANTEVF. The whole CDR3 protein is CASSDRGTANTEVFF.

A word on this clone: Germline and genes: mouse. The read halts 1 residue ahead of the CDR3 end, with the missing end drawn from the germline J gene. V usage is TRBV5 and J usage is TRBJ1-4; TRBD1 matches at 8 bases. The length of the CDR3 is 15 residues. Unmatched junction bases numbered 2, after V lost 2 bases and J lost 3 bases. CDR1 and CDR2 from the germline V gene are LGHNA and YNLKQL (reference sequence). CDR3 bases read: TGTGCCAGCAGCCAACAGGGGGCAGCCAACGAAAGATTATTT. This encodes CASSQQGAANERLF. The full CDR3 protein reads CASSQQGAANERLFF.

This clone was seen only a few times. Gene names follow the mouse nomenclature. The missing CDR3 end, 1 residue past where the read stops, is filled in from the germline J gene. The chain couples TRBV23 to TRBJ2-7. CDR3 size: 12 residues. Per the germline V gene, CDR1 is KGHTA and CDR2 is FQNQQP. The part of the CDR3 DNA that was read is TGCTCCAGCAGTCAGGGGACCTATGAACAGTAC. Its translation is CSSSQGTYEQY. The whole CDR3 sequence is CSSSQGTYEQYF.

About this clone: Gene labels here are mouse ones. The read finishes 1 residue shy of the CDR3 end, and the germline J gene is used to complete it. The chain employs TRBV14 and TRBJ2-4; D remains unclear. The CDR3 length is 16 residues. Between the trimmed V and J ends, which lost 2 bases and 0 bases, there was a span of 13 bases. Germline V gene lookup returns CDR1 SGHDT and CDR2 FRDEAV. CDR3 protein: CASSFFPGGSQNTLYF. The DNA read from the CDR3 is TGTGCCAGCAGTTTTTTCCCGGGAGGGAGTCAAAACACCTTGTAC. Filled out from reference TRBV14 and TRBJ2-4, the complete variable domain reads EAGVTQSPRYAVLQEGQAVSFWCDPISGHDTLYWYQQPRDQGPQLLVYFRDEAVIDNSQLPSDRFSAVRPKGTNSTLKIQSAKQGDTATYLCASSFFPGGSQNTLYFGAGTRLSVL.

The table lists this clone with a few counts. Gene names are the mouse ones. The observed sequence ends 1 residue before the CDR3 terminus, with the missing tail filled in from the germline J gene. The chain is built from TRBV3 and TRBJ1-2; D not certain. V lost 2 bases, J lost 2 bases, and 6 bases lay in between. This CDR3 spans 13 amino acids. CDR1 and CDR2 (germline): SNHLY, FYNGKV (reference sequence). CDR3 bases read: TGTGCCAGCAGCTTAAGACGGAACTCCGACTACACC. Translation gives CASSLRRNSDYT. The entire CDR3 protein reads CASSLRRNSDYTF.

A note on this clone: Genes here carry mouse names. Other DNA sequences in the same sample also yield this CDR3. Incomplete CDR3 DNA: TGTGCCTGGAGTCTGGGGACAGGGGGTTATGAACAGTAC. Translation gives CAWSLGTGGYEQY. The CDR3 in full is CAWSLGTGGYEQYF. V is TRBV31 and J is TRBJ2-7; 11 bases fit TRBD1. From the germline J gene comes the end of the CDR3, since the read stops 1 residue before it. The germline V gene has CDR1 GKSSPN and CDR2 SITVG. This CDR3 comprises 14 residues. V lost 0 bases and J lost 4; bases outside the gene matches: 2.

Comment on this clone: Gene names and germline refer to mouse. The sequenced fragment ends 1 residue before the CDR3 boundary, so the rest is inferred from the germline J gene. The chain links TRBV26 to TRBJ1-4; D gene ambiguous. The V gene lost 6 bases and the J gene lost 4 bases, with 9 bases spanning the gap. Germline V lookup: CDR1 KGHPV, CDR2 FQNQEV (reference sequence). The CDR3 contains 13 residues. CDR3: CASSWAVNERLFF. CDR3 bases read: TGTGCCAGCAGCTGGGCAGTCAACGAAAGATTATTT.

A few counts support this clone. Mouse gene names apply. The read ends 1 residue before the CDR3 terminus; that terminus is restored from the germline J gene. V gene TRBV29 combines with J gene TRBJ1-2; no clear D gene. The ends were cut back, 2 bases at V and 2 bases at J, with 0 bases in the middle. The CDR3 contains 11 residues. Germline V lookup: CDR1 MSHET, CDR2 SYDVDS. The CDR3 bases that were read are TGTGCTAGCAGTTTAAACTCCGACTACACC. This translates into CASSLNSDYT. The full CDR3 reads CASSLNSDYTF.

In this sample, this clone turned up a few times. All gene names here are mouse names. The read ends 1 residue shy of where the CDR3 ends; the end is completed using the germline J gene. This chain connects TRBV15 to TRBJ2-7, with D uncertain. The CDR3 has 13 residues. Germline CDR1 SGHND, CDR2 FRSKSL. Between the trimmed V and J ends, which lost 0 bases and 6 bases, there was a span of 9 bases. This CDR3 is CASSLAGGFEQYF. The DNA read from the CDR3 is TGTGCCAGCAGTTTAGCAGGAGGGTTTGAACAGTAC.

Comments on this clone: This may be a read error, as it is one base from a much larger clone. Germline and genes here are mouse. Read sequence stops 1 residue before the CDR3 end, and the germline J gene provides the missing end. The chain is built from TRBV12-1 and TRBJ2-2, with 11 nucleotides matching TRBD2. The V gene end was trimmed by 4 bases and the J gene end by 2 bases; junction bases not matched to a gene: 2. The CDR3 length is 15 residues. The germline gives CDR1 SGHSN, CDR2 HYEKVE. Partial CDR3 DNA: TGTGCCAGCTCCCGGGACTGGGGGAACACCGGGCAGCTCTAC. It codes for CASSRDWGNTGQLY. The entire CDR3 protein reads CASSRDWGNTGQLYF. The whole variable domain, remainder taken from reference TRBV12-1 and TRBJ2-2, is DSGVVQSPRHIIKEKGGRSVLTCIPISGHSNVVWYQQTLGKELKFLIQHYEKVERDKGFLPSRFSVQQFDDYHSEMNMSALELEDSAMYFCASSRDWGNTGQLYFGEGSKLTVL.

With respect to this clone: Genes here carry mouse names. CDR3 bases read: TGTGCCTGGAGTCTCGGACAGTATAATTCGCCCCTCTAC. Its protein product is CAWSLGQYNSPLY. The whole CDR3 sequence reads CAWSLGQYNSPLYF. The chain employs TRBV31 and TRBJ1-6; D is perhaps TRBD1 (6 bases). The CDR3 goes on 1 residue after the read ends, and that part is filled in from the germline J gene. TRBJ1-6 is an open reading frame whose function is uncertain. The CDR3 consists of 14 residues. V gave up 0 bases and J gave up 4 bases, with 7 bases separating them. Germline V CDR1 and CDR2: GKSSPN, SITVG.

On this clone: Gene names are mouse gene names. The CDR3 is cut off 1 residue early in the read; its end comes from the germline J gene. The chain carries TRBV3 and TRBJ2-4; 10 nucleotides align to TRBD2. The V gene end was trimmed by 5 bases and the J gene end by 3 bases; junction bases not matched to a gene: 2. Germline lookup yields CDR1 SNHLY and CDR2 FYNGKV (reference sequence). The CDR3 has 14 residues. CDR3 residues: CASSTDWGQNTLYF. The sequenced part of the CDR3 DNA is TGTGCCAGCAGCACGGACTGGGGGCAAAACACCTTGTAC.

There are a few counts of this clone. Genes and germline come from the mouse. Read data end 1 residue before the CDR3 end; the end is taken from the germline J gene. This chain links TRBV3 with TRBJ2-7; D gene uncertain. The CDR3 covers 14 residues. Trimming pared 3 bases from V and 0 bases from J, leaving 9 bases between. CDR1 and CDR2 from the germline V gene are SNHLY and FYNGKV (reference sequence). The CDR3 loop is CASSFGASSYEQYF. The sequenced part of the CDR3 DNA is TGTGCCAGCAGCTTCGGCGCGAGCTCCTATGAACAGTAC.

This clone turned up a few times. Germline and genes: mouse. With the read ending 1 residue before the CDR3 end, the germline J gene is used to fill in that end. The chain recombines TRBV5 with TRBJ2-7; perhaps TRBD1 as D (5 bases). This CDR3 has 11 residues. Germline V lookup: CDR1 LGHNA, CDR2 YNLKQL (reference sequence). V was trimmed by 3 bases and J by 7 bases, leaving 7 bases between them. The DNA read from the CDR3 is TGTGCCAGCAGCCACTGGACAGAACAGTAC. Translating gives CASSHWTEQY. The CDR3 in its entirety is CASSHWTEQYF.

A word on this clone: Genes and germline are mouse. The CDR3 end lies 1 residue beyond the end of the read and is filled in from the germline J gene. The same CDR3 arises from other DNA sequences in this sample as well. This chain links TRBV26 with TRBJ1-1; D is undetermined. The CDR3 is made up of 13 amino acids. Germline V gene lookup returns CDR1 KGHPV and CDR2 FQNQEV (reference sequence). The V and J ends lost 6 bases and 0 bases respectively, with 8 bases between them. CDR3 region: CASSPGTNTEVFF. CDR3 DNA (partial): TGTGCCAGCAGCCCCGGGACAAACACAGAAGTCTTC.

As concerns this clone: Gene labels here are mouse ones. The read ends 1 residue early relative to the CDR3; the germline J gene fills the gap. This chain uses TRBV13-1 with TRBJ2-3; 12 bases fit TRBD2. J lost 2 bases, V lost 5 bases, and 6 bases had no gene match. The CDR3 spans 16 residues. Germline values: CDR1 NSHNY, CDR2 SYGAGN. The CDR3 spells CASSRLGGRAAETLYF. The covered CDR3 bases are TGTGCCAGCAGCCGACTGGGGGGGCGCGCTGCAGAAACGCTGTAT.

On this clone itself: Mouse gene names apply. In the same sample, other DNA sequences code for this CDR3. The CDR3 loop reads CASSRQGLNERLFF. The sequenced part of the CDR3 DNA is TGTGCCAGCAGCAGACAGGGTCTCAACGAAAGATTATTT. V gene TRBV14 combines with J gene TRBJ1-4; 7 bases match TRBD1. The read ends 1 residue before the CDR3 terminus; that terminus is restored from the germline J gene. Germline CDR1 is SGHDT and CDR2 is FRDEAV. Trimming at V came to 5 bases and at J to 4 bases, leaving 5 bases not matched to a gene. This CDR3 region has 14 residues.

Details on this clone: Genes and germline are mouse. The sequenced fragment ends 1 residue before the CDR3 boundary, so the rest is inferred from the germline J gene. This rearrangement joins TRBV3 to TRBJ2-2; D is unresolved. CDR3 length equals 12 residues. V was pared by 5 bases and J by 1 base, with 2 bases between. The germline gives CDR1 SNHLY, CDR2 FYNGKV (reference sequence). The CDR3 sequence is CASSQNTGQLYF. CDR3 DNA, as far as it was read: TGTGCCAGCAGCCAAAACACCGGGCAGCTCTAC.

In the case of this clone: Mouse germline and gene names are used. The read ends 1 residue before the CDR3 terminus; that terminus is restored from the germline J gene. The chain links TRBV26 to TRBJ2-3; D not resolved. Germline V lookup: CDR1 KGHPV, CDR2 FQNQEV (reference sequence). V was cut by 4 bases and J by 0 bases, with 8 bases left in between. The CDR3 covers 14 residues. CDR3 protein: CASSPTTSAETLYF. Incomplete CDR3 DNA: TGTGCCAGCAGTCCGACAACTAGTGCAGAAACGCTGTAT. Complete variable domain (other parts from reference TRBV26 and TRBJ2-3): NSKVIQTPRYLVKGQGQKAKMRCIPEKGHPVVFWYQQNKNNEFKFLINFQNQEVLQQIDMTEKRFSAECPSNSPCSLEIQSSEAGDSALYLCASSPTTSAETLYFGSGTRLTVL.

On this clone: Gene names denote mouse genes. The read stops 1 residue short of the end of the CDR3; the missing end is completed from the germline J gene. The chain has TRBV13-1 and TRBJ1-3; D is unresolved. This CDR3 contains 13 residues. CDR1 and CDR2 from the germline V gene are NSHNY and SYGAGN. The germline V and J ends were trimmed by 1 base and 2 bases, with 4 bases remaining between them. The CDR3 loop is CASSDWAGNTLYF. The CDR3 DNA, read in part, is TGTGCCAGCAGTGATTGGGCTGGAAATACGCTCTAT.

Concerning this clone itself: The genes are named according to mouse. The observed sequence ends 1 residue before the CDR3 terminus, with the missing tail filled in from the germline J gene. The V call is TRBV13-3, the J call TRBJ2-3, with D perhaps matching TRBD2 (6 bases). Germline V gives CDR1 NNHDY, CDR2 SYVADS. This CDR3 region has 16 residues. V lost 3 bases to trimming and J lost 1 base, with 15 bases between them. The covered CDR3 bases are TGTGCCAGCAGTGGGTGGGGGAGCGCGGGTGCAGAAACGCTGTAT. It encodes CASSGWGSAGAETLY. The whole CDR3 region reads CASSGWGSAGAETLYF.

Concerning this clone: These gene names are mouse names. Read sequence stops 1 residue before the CDR3 end, and the germline J gene provides the missing end. The chain joins TRBV23 to TRBJ2-5; the D call TRBD2 from the table was never checked on the DNA. The length of the CDR3 is 14 residues. The germline gives CDR1 KGHTA, CDR2 FQNQQP. This chain's CDR3 is CSSSQRLYQDTQYF. The covered CDR3 bases are TGCTCCAGCAGTCAACGACTGTACCAAGACACCCAGTAC.

As concerns this clone: Gene labels here are mouse ones. The CDR3 DNA, read in part, is TGTGCCAGCGGTCGACAGATTTCCAACGAAAGATTATTT. Its translation: CASGRQISNERLF. The full CDR3 reads CASGRQISNERLFF. The rearrangement uses TRBV26 and TRBJ1-4; weak D call: TRBD1 (5 bases). The missing CDR3 end, 1 residue past where the read stops, is filled in from the germline J gene. This CDR3 region has 14 residues. The germline CDR1 and CDR2 sequences are KGHPV and FQNQEV (reference sequence). V gave up 8 bases and J gave up 0 bases, with 10 bases separating them.

Note on this clone: The genes are named according to mouse. The CDR3 sequence is CASSDLGGRNEQYF. CDR3 bases read: TGTGCCAGCAGTGATTTGGGGGGGCGGAATGAACAGTAC. The chain links TRBV13-1 to TRBJ2-7; 9 bases match TRBD2. The missing CDR3 end, 1 residue past where the read stops, is filled in from the germline J gene. V shed 1 base, J shed 5 bases, and the junction held 4 bases outside the gene matches. The CDR3 length is 14 residues. The V gene's germline CDR1 is NSHNY and CDR2 SYGAGN.

This clone occurred once. Genes and germline come from the mouse. The read ends 1 residue early relative to the CDR3; the germline J gene fills the gap. The V call is TRBV26, the J call TRBJ2-3; no definite D call. In germline, CDR1 is KGHPV, CDR2 FQNQEV (reference sequence). V gave up 3 bases and J gave up 0 bases, with 7 bases separating them. The CDR3 consists of 14 residues. Incomplete CDR3 DNA: TGTGCCAGCAGTCTCCCTATTAGTGCAGAAACGCTGTAT. Translated: CASSLPISAETLY. The CDR3 as a whole reads CASSLPISAETLYF.

About this clone: The germline and genes are mouse ones. The CDR3 end falls 1 residue outside the read, so it is completed with the germline J gene. The chain combines TRBV26 with TRBJ2-4, with TRBD2 matching 9 bases. The CDR3 is made up of 14 amino acids. Trimming removed 5 bases from V and 5 bases from J; junction bases left unmatched: 5. Germline lookup yields CDR1 KGHPV and CDR2 FQNQEV (reference sequence). The CDR3 DNA, read in part, is TGTGCCAGCAGTATGACTGGGGGTCTAAACACCTTGTAC. Protein sequence: CASSMTGGLNTLY. The entire CDR3 reads CASSMTGGLNTLYF.